This is a list of T cell receptor beta chains from one sample in a study of blood T cell repertoires in COVID-19. Using immunoSEQ multiplex PCR, the repertoire was profiled, and TCRdb retains in-frame clones only, with some absent. The sample lists about 200,000 clones, almost 90% occurring once. Source material: peripheral blood. Source of these receptors: a young man with active or convalescent COVID-19. Each CDR3 is given with its conserved first and last residue. Fields, in order: J gene, V gene, CDR3 protein.

TRBJ2-7,TRBV5-1,CASSVEGTGGREQYF
TRBJ1-6,TRBV5-8,CASSPWGGNSPLHF
TRBJ2-5,TRBV19,CASRRLAGSQETQYF
TRBJ1-3,TRBV7-9,CASSETFSGNTIYF
TRBJ1-2,TRBV28,CASNGTAVYGYTF
TRBJ1-4,TRBV9,CASSVGGDHEKLFF
TRBJ2-5,TRBV19,CASSQTTGSQETQYF
TRBJ1-1,TRBV6-2/TRBV6-3,CASSPGQFRTEAFF
TRBJ2-3,TRBV7-2,CASSSDGHGTDTQYF
TRBJ1-1,TRBV19,CASSSSNTEAFF
TRBJ1-1,TRBV5-4,CASSSTGLDPEAFF
TRBJ1-6,TRBV10-3,CAISAGQGNTNSPLHF
TRBJ2-7,TRBV2,CASRVGGGNYEQYF
TRBJ1-3,TRBV5-1,CASAGPSGNTIYF
TRBJ1-1,TRBV11-3,CASSRRGDAEAFF
TRBJ1-1,TRBV29-1,CSVDRGRHTEAFF
TRBJ2-1,TRBV29-1,CSAGLAGNNEQFF
TRBJ1-1,TRBV5-8,CASSLVATEAFF
TRBJ2-7,TRBV29-1,CSVAPSRGIYEQYF
TRBJ1-5,TRBV2,CASSNGDYQPQHF